This T cell receptor (beta chain) was identified in a study of Ad26.COV2.S vaccination and SARS-CoV-2 variants. The overall study: It was the COV1001 Ad26.COV2.S trial arm that included the donor. The study gave Ad26.COV2.S intramuscularly, once or twice 56 days apart. Study findings and constraints: The study found similar non-spike TCR breadth in vaccine and placebo recipients. Relative to placebo recipients, vaccine recipients exhibited elevated spike-specific TCR breadth.

Treatment indicated: around 19 received Ad26.COV2.S at low or high dose, single or two shots; 5 received placebo; per-sample allocation not given. Collection of samples fell on day 63 after the first vaccine or placebo injection. Germline loops: CDR1 SGHNT, CDR2 YYREEE (reference sequence). The CDR3 covers 15 residues. V lost 3 bases and J lost 4; bases outside the gene matches: 7. The method was immunoSEQ multiplex PCR; TCRdb's version includes in-frame clones alone and lacks a portion of them. The repertoire includes 300,000 to 400,000 clones, approximately 86% of them detected once, and around 1.9% sits in the top ten. In the case of this clone: Its antigen remains unidentified.

This specimen was peripheral blood, taken in a trial of Ad26.COV2.S vaccine versus placebo. The chain has TRBV5-4 and TRBJ2-1; 7 bases fit TRBD1. The clonotype comes from a person aged 18 to 65 who received the Ad26.COV2.S COVID-19 vaccine or a placebo. CDR3 sequence: CASSWNTGAYNEQFF. In DNA form, the CDR3 reads TGTGCCAGCAGCTGGAACACAGGGGCGTACAATGAGCAGTTCTTC.